Shown below are 3 T cell receptor beta chains from a single sample sequenced in a study of OX40 agonist ivuxolimab in advanced cancers. Generated by immunoSEQ multiplex PCR, the TCRdb table keeps only in-frame clones and is missing some. The sample includes tens of thousands of clones, 75% to 90% of them seen just once. The specimen comprised CD4+ or CD8+ T cells sorted from blood, sampled in a trial of the OX40 agonist ivuxolimab. All receptors come from an adult with an advanced solid tumor such as melanoma, head and neck, liver or kidney cancer.

The V and J genes are TRBV19 and TRBJ2-5; D uncertain. Germline CDR1 LNHDA, CDR2 SQIVND (reference sequence). V lost 5 bases and J 2 bases, leaving 12 bases between the germline ends. This CDR3 spans 14 amino acids. The CDR3 here is CASSPGPIQETQYF. The DNA for the CDR3 is TGTGCCAGTAGTCCCGGACCTATACAAGAGACCCAGTACTTC.

V usage is TRBV9 and J usage is TRBJ1-1, with D uncertain. The CDR3 is 14 residues long. Between the trimmed V and J ends, which lost 5 bases and 0 bases, there was a span of 11 bases. Per germline, CDR1 SGDLS and CDR2 YYNGEE. CDR3 in DNA: TGTGCCAGCAGTCCCATGAGGTTGAACACTGAAGCTTTCTTT. Its protein product is CASSPMRLNTEAFF.

This clone was seen a single time. V usage is TRBV5-5 and J usage is TRBJ1-2; the D gene is possibly TRBD1 (5 bases). Per germline, CDR1 SGHKS and CDR2 YYEKEE (reference sequence). The CDR3 runs to 15 residues. Trimming cost V 0 bases and J 8 bases, with 17 bases left between them. The CDR3 loop reads CASSLAGIGSWGYTF. The CDR3 DNA reads as TGTGCCAGCAGCTTGGCAGGGATCGGGTCGTGGGGCTACACCTTC.